Sequencing of this T cell receptor beta chain was carried out in a study of monozygotic twins with inflammatory bowel disease. Germline V lookup: CDR1 SNHLY, CDR2 FYNNEI. This CDR3 spans 16 amino acids. TCRdb reworked the 5' RACE reads into one entry per CDR3 protein, no DNA. The sample totals 400,000 to 500,000 distinct CDR3 sequences. The TCR originated in a human donor with ulcerative colitis or Crohn's disease, or a healthy co-twin of an affected twin (not recorded which). V gene TRBV2 combines with J gene TRBJ1-5. Source material: blood. This CDR3 reads CASSERPGVSNQPQHF.